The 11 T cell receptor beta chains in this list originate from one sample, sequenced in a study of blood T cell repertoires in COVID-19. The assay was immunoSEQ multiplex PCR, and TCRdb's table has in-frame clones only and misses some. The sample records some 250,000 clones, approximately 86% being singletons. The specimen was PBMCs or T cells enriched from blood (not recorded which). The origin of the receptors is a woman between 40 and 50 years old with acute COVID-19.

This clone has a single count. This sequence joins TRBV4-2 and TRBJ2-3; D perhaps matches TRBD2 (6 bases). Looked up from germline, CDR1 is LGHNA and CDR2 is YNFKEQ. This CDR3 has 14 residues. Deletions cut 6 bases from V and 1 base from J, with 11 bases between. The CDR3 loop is CASRRGIGTDTQYF. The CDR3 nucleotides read TGTGCCAGCAGACGCGGGATTGGCACAGATACGCAGTATTTT.

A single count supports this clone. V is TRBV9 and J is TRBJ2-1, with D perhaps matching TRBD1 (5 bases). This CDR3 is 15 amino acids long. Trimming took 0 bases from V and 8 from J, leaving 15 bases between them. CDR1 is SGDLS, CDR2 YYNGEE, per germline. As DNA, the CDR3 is TGTGCCAGCAGCGTAGGGGGCATTGTACTTGATGAGCAGTTCTTC. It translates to CASSVGGIVLDEQFF.

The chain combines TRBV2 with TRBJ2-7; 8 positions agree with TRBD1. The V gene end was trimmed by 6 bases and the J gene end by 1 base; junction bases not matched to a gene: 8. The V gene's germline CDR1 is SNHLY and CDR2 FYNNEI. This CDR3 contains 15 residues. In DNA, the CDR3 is TGTGCCAGCAGAGATGACAGGGGAGGTTCCTACGAGCAGTACTTC. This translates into CASRDDRGGSYEQYF.

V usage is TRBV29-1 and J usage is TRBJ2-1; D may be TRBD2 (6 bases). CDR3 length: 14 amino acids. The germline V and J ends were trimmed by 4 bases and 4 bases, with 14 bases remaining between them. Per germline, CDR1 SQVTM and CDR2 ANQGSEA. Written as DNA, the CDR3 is TGCAGCGTTGGTGGACTACCCCAATACAATGAGCAGTTCTTC. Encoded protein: CSVGGLPQYNEQFF.

CDR3 coding DNA: TGTGCCAGCAGTACCACGGGATCAATAGATACGCAGTATTTT. Encoded protein: CASSTTGSIDTQYF. This chain connects TRBV6-5 to TRBJ2-3, with D possibly matching TRBD2 (5 bases). CDR1 and CDR2 (germline): MNHEY, SVGAGI. The germline V and J ends were trimmed by 5 bases and 5 bases, with 14 bases remaining between them. The length of the CDR3 is 14 residues.

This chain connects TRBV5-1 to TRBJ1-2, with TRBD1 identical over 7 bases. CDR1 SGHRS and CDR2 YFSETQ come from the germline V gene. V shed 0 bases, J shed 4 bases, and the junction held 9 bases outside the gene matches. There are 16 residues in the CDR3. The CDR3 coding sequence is TGCGCCAGCAGCTTGGATTCCGGGACAGATATCTATGGCTACACCTTC. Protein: CASSLDSGTDIYGYTF.

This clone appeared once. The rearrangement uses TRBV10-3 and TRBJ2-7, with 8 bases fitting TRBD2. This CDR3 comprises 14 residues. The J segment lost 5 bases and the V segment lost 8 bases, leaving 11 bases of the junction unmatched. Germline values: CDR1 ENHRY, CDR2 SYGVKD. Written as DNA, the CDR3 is TGTGCCATCTCTCGGCGGGAGGCGGCTCACGAGCAGTACTTC. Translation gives CAISRREAAHEQYF.

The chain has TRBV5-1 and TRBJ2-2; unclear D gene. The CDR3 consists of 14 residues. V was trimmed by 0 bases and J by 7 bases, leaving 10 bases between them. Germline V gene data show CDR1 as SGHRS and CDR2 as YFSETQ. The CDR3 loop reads CASSLEAAGGELFF. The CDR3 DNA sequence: TGCGCCAGCAGCTTGGAAGCCGCAGGCGGGGAGCTGTTTTTT.

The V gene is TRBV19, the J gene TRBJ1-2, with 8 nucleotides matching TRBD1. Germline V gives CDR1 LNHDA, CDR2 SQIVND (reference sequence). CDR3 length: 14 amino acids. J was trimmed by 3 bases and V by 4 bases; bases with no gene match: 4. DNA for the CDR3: TGTGCCAGTAGTACACCGGGACAGGACTATGGCTACACCTTC. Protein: CASSTPGQDYGYTF.

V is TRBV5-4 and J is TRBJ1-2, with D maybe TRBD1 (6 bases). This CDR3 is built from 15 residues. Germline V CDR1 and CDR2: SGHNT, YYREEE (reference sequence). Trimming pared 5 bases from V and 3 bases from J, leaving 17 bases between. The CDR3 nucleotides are TGTGCCAGCAGATCCTCCAGGGGCGAGGACTATGGCTACACCTTC. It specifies CASRSSRGEDYGYTF.

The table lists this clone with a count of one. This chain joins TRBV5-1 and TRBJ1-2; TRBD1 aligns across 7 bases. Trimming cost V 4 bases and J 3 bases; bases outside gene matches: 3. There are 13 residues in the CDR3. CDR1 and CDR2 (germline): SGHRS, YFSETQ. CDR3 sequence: CASSRGQDYGYTF. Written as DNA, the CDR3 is TGCGCCAGCAGCCGCGGACAGGACTATGGCTACACCTTC.